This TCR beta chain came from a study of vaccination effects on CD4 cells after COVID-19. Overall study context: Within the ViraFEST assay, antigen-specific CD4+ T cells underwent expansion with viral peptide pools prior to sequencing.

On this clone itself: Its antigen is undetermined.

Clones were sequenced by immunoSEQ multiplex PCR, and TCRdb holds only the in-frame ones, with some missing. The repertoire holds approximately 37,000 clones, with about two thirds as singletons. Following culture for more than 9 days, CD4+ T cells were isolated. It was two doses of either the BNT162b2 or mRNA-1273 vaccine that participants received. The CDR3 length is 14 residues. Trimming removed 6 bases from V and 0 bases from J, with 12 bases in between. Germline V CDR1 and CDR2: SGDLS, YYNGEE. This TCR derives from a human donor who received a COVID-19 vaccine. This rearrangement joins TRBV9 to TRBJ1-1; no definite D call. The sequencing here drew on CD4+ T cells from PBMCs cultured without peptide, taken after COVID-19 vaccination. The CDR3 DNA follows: TGTGCCAGCAATGTAGGGAATTTGAACACTGAAGCTTTCTTT. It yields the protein CASNVGNLNTEAFF.